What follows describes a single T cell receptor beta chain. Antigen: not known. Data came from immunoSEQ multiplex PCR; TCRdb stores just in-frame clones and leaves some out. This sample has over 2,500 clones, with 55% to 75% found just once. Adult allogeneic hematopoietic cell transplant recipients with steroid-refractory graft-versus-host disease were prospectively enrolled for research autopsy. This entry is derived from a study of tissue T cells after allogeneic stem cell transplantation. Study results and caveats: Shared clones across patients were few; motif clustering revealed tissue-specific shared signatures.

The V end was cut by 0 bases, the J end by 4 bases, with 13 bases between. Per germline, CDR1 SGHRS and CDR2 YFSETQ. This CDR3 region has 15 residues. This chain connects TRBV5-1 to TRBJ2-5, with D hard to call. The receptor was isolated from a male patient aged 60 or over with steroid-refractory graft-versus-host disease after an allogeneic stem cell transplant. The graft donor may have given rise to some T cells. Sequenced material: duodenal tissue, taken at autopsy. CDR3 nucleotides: TGCGCCAGCAGCTTGGCCGCCATTCTGGGAGAGACCCAGTACTTC. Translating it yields CASSLAAILGETQYF.